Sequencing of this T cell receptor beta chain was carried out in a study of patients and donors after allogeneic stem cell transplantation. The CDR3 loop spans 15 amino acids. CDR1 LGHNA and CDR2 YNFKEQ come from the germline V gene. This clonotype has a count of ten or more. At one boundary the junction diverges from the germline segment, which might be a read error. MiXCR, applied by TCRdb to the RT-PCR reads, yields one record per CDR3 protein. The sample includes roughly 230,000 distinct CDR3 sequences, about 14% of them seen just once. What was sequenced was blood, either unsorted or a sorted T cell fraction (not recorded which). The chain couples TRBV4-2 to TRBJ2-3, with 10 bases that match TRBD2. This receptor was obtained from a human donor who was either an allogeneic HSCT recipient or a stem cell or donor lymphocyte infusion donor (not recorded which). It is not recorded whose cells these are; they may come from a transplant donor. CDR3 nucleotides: TGCGCCAGCAGCGGAGCGGGGGGGAGCACAGATACGCAGTATTTT. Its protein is CASSGAGGSTDTQYF.